Sequencing of this T cell receptor beta chain was carried out in a study of T cell responses to AZD1222 COVID-19 vaccine. Looked up from germline, CDR1 is MNHEY and CDR2 is SMNVEV (reference sequence). V was clipped by 2 bases and J by 4 bases, with 12 bases between them. The CDR3 contains 14 residues. Assay: immunoSEQ multiplex PCR; the TCRdb copy retains only in-frame clones and omits some. The top ten clones hold roughly 5.6% of a sample with 130,000 to 150,000 clones, approximately 89% of them seen once. The clonotype comes from an adult in good health. Specimen: peripheral blood, collected on day 0 of AZD1222 vaccination. V gene TRBV27 combines with J gene TRBJ2-7, with D possibly TRBD1 on 6 matching bases. CDR3 protein: CASSLTGPGYEQYF. CDR3 bases: TGTGCCAGCAGTTTAACAGGGCCTGGTTACGAGCAGTACTTC.